This T cell receptor beta chain emerged from a study of T cells in Graves' hyperthyroidism and ophthalmopathy. Study outcomes and limitations: Among clonotypes expanded in thyroid above 0.001, most were also found in blood.

Stable disease denoted Graves' hyperthyroidism without ophthalmopathy progression within 18 months. Diagnosing involved the use of clinical symptoms, serum thyroxine and TRAb, thyroid ultrasound and orbital computed tomography. The table lists this clonotype with many counts. Its specificity is unknown. Trimming cost V 1 base and J 1 base; bases outside gene matches: 5. Germline V gives CDR1 DFQATT, CDR2 SNEGSKA (reference sequence). The length of the CDR3 is 17 residues. What was amplified from RNA transcripts were TCR beta CDR3 regions. First-round RT-PCR with HTBI primers amplified the TCR CDR3 region. From the multiplex PCR reads, TCRdb called clonotypes with MiXCR, one entry per CDR3 protein. The sample includes over 550,000 distinct CDR3 sequences, over 15% of them seen just once.

The chain employs TRBV20-1 and TRBJ2-3, with TRBD2 identical over 13 bases. The receptor was isolated from a woman aged 18-29 years with Graves' hyperthyroidism. Sequencing input: blood. CDR3 DNA: TGCAGTGCTAGAGGGACTAGCGGGAGAACCCGCACAGATACGCAGTATTTT. This gives the protein CSARGTSGRTRTDTQYF.